A single count supports the clone carrying this T cell receptor (beta chain). Antigen unknown. This sample is drawn from a study of T cell responses to AZD1222 COVID-19 vaccine. Generated by immunoSEQ multiplex PCR, the TCRdb table keeps only in-frame clones and is missing some. The repertoire holds around 25,000 clones, with over 75% as singletons. The CDR3 is 15 residues long. Trimming left V 4 bases short and J 1 base short, with 13 bases between. CDR1 SEHNR and CDR2 FQNEAQ come from the germline V gene (reference sequence). Overall study findings and caveats: Spike as a whole was targeted by vaccine-associated CD4 TCRs, dominant at 160-218 and 743-854.

This TCR derives from an adult who received the AZD1222 COVID-19 vaccine. This chain uses TRBV7-9 with TRBJ1-1; unclear D gene. The starting material was peripheral blood, obtained 28 days after the second AZD1222 dose. CDR3: CASSSLRSWNTEAFF. CDR3 DNA sequence: TGTGCCAGCAGCTCCCTTCGGAGCTGGAACACTGAAGCTTTCTTT.